This entry lists 18 T cell receptor beta chains sequenced from one sample in a study of blood T cells in healthy people across ages. PCR was performed a second time for about 7 to 11 cycles using a sample-barcoded 5' primer and a J-beta primer mix. TCRdb independently ran MiXCR on the 5' RACE reads; one entry per CDR3 protein. The sample contains approximately 1.5 million distinct CDR3 sequences, about 32% of which appear only once. Sample: blood. The receptors originated from a woman aged 25 to 39 in good health.

The CDR3 coding sequence is TGTGCCAGCAGCGTAGGAGGAATAGCGGGGGGGCCGGGCGAGCAGTACTTC. Amino acids: CASSVGGIAGGPGEQYF. The chain is built from TRBV9 and TRBJ2-5, with TRBD2 matching over 11 bases. The J call is uncertain, as TRBJ2-7 better fits the DNA end. The CDR3 loop spans 17 amino acids. Germline assignment: CDR1 SGDLS and CDR2 YYNGEE.

This sequence joins TRBV3-1 and TRBJ2-1; 10 bases fit TRBD1. V lost 1 base to trimming and J lost 7 bases; unmatched junction nucleotides: 10. Per the germline V gene, CDR1 is LGHDT and CDR2 is YNNKEL (reference sequence). The CDR3 has 17 residues. This chain's CDR3 is CASSQGGGQGSQNEQFF. CDR3 nucleotide sequence: TGTGCCAGCAGCCAAGGGGGGGGACAGGGGAGTCAAAATGAGCAGTTCTTC.

Concerning this clonotype itself: This may arise from a read error, as a much more abundant clone is one base away. The gene calls are TRBV29-1 and TRBJ2-3, with no clear D. The CDR3 spans 13 residues. V lost 7 bases to trimming and J lost 2 bases, with 13 bases between them. CDR1 is SQVTM, CDR2 ANQGSEA, per germline. The CDR3 DNA is TGCAGCGCTGAGAAGGAGAACACAGATACGCAGTATTTT. Translating gives CSAEKENTDTQYF.

This clonotype was detected ten times or more. The V gene is TRBV7-2, the J gene TRBJ2-7, with TRBD2 matching over 9 bases. V shed 6 bases, J shed 2 bases, and the junction held 20 bases outside the gene matches. Per germline, CDR1 SGHTA and CDR2 FQGNSA. CDR3 length: 19 residues. CDR3: CASSPRLADYNPGAYEQYF. The CDR3 DNA reads as TGTGCCAGCAGTCCGAGACTAGCGGATTACAACCCGGGGGCCTACGAGCAGTACTTC.

CDR3 sequence reads: CASSPAWRGSYEQYF. In nucleotides, the CDR3 is TGTGCCAGCAGCCCTGCCTGGCGGGGATCCTACGAGCAGTACTTC. This sequence joins TRBV11-2 and TRBJ2-7; a possible D gene is TRBD2 (6 bases). Germline values: CDR1 SGHAT, CDR2 FQNNGV. The CDR3 extends over 15 amino acids. Deletions cut 5 bases from V and 1 base from J, with 15 bases between.

V and J are TRBV7-6 and TRBJ2-1, with D possibly being TRBD2 (5 bases). Germline loops: CDR1 SGHVS, CDR2 FNYEAQ. Between the trimmed V and J ends, which lost 9 bases and 8 bases, there was a span of 26 bases. CDR3 length equals 16 residues. The CDR3 sequence: CASSQSLGRARDEQFF. CDR3 DNA sequence: TGTGCCAGTAGTCAATCCCTCGGGCGGGCGAGGGATGAGCAGTTCTTC.

On this clonotype: This may be a read error, as it is one base from a much larger clone. The genes are TRBV7-9 and TRBJ2-4; D is unresolved. This CDR3 contains 14 residues. CDR1 SEHNR and CDR2 FQNEAQ come from the germline V gene (reference sequence). The CDR3 region is CTSSLVGAKNIQYF. CDR3 nucleotides: TGTACCAGCAGCCTCGTGGGGGCCAAAAACATTCAGTACTTC.

This clonotype was seen a handful of times. The chain combines TRBV20-1 with TRBJ1-5; 9 bases are shared with TRBD1. V was pared by 5 bases and J by 6 bases, with 2 bases of the junction left unmatched. The CDR3 is made up of 12 amino acids. Germline loops: CDR1 DFQATT, CDR2 SNEGSKA (reference sequence). The DNA of the CDR3 is TGCAGTGCTTGGGACAGGGCTCAGCCCCAGCATTTT. This translates into CSAWDRAQPQHF.

A few counts support this clonotype. CDR3 sequence: CASSLWGLRDNEQFF. The DNA for the CDR3 is TGTGCCAGCAGCTTATGGGGCCTCCGGGACAATGAGCAGTTCTTC. V usage is TRBV7-2 and J usage is TRBJ2-1, with D perhaps matching TRBD1 (5 bases). Germline assignment: CDR1 SGHTA and CDR2 FQGNSA. Between the trimmed V and J ends, which lost 2 bases and 5 bases, there was a span of 13 bases. The CDR3 runs to 15 residues.

This clonotype was seen more than once but under ten times. The V and J genes are TRBV20-1 and TRBJ2-7; D call uncertain. This CDR3 region has 10 residues. CDR1 and CDR2 from the germline V gene are DFQATT and SNEGSKA (reference sequence). With 5 bases removed from V and 11 bases from J, the gap between germline ends came to 13 bases. DNA for the CDR3: TGCAGTGCTCTCCGACTGCAGGAGTACTTC. Translating it yields CSALRLQEYF.

This clonotype appeared a few times. The chain uses TRBV27 and TRBJ2-3; D may be TRBD1 (5 bases). The CDR3 loop spans 15 amino acids. V was pared by 3 bases and J by 5 bases, with 15 bases between. The germline gives CDR1 MNHEY, CDR2 SMNVEV (reference sequence). CDR3 region: CASSFTSGWGDTQYF. The DNA of the CDR3 is TGTGCCAGCAGTTTTACCTCAGGGTGGGGAGATACGCAGTATTTT.

This clonotype was counted only a few times. The V call is TRBV10-3, the J call TRBJ1-1, with D possibly being TRBD1 (5 bases). The V gene's germline CDR1 is ENHRY and CDR2 SYGVKD. This CDR3 comprises 14 residues. Trimming removed 0 bases from V and 5 bases from J, with 10 bases in between. The CDR3 spells CAISESRARTEAFF. In DNA, the CDR3 is TGTGCCATCAGTGAGTCCAGGGCAAGGACTGAAGCTTTCTTT.

This clonotype was picked up a small number of times. The V call is TRBV29-1, the J call TRBJ1-5, with 8 bases lining up with TRBD1. Germline V gene data show CDR1 as SQVTM and CDR2 as ANQGSEA. This CDR3 has 14 residues. V dropped 5 bases and J dropped 5; count of bases not matched to a gene: 8. The CDR3 DNA reads TGCAGCGTTCACTCAGGGGGCCGAGATCAGCCCCAGCATTTT. The encoded protein is CSVHSGGRDQPQHF.

This clonotype was seen more than once but under ten times. The genes are TRBV6-2 or TRBV6-3 and TRBJ2-1; D call uncertain. Trimming removed 10 bases from V and 7 bases from J, with 17 bases in between. The CDR3 loop spans 13 amino acids. Germline V gives CDR1 MNHEY, CDR2 SVGEGT. Here the CDR3 reads CANRFLGENEQFF. The CDR3 coding sequence is TGTGCCAACAGATTTCTTGGGGAAAATGAGCAGTTCTTC.

The V call is TRBV20-1, the J call TRBJ2-5; possible D gene TRBD1, 5 bases. Germline-derived CDR1 and CDR2 are DFQATT and SNEGSKA (reference sequence). The CDR3 sequence is 14 residues long. V lost 3 bases and J lost 2, with 13 bases in between. The CDR3 region is CSASPLGAQETQYF. CDR3 sequence (DNA): TGCAGTGCTAGCCCATTAGGGGCTCAAGAGACCCAGTACTTC.

This clonotype was recorded a few times. The chain carries TRBV9 and TRBJ2-1; the D gene is possibly TRBD2 (7 bases). The CDR3 covers 16 residues. V dropped 0 bases and J dropped 5 bases, with 15 bases sitting between them. Germline V CDR1 and CDR2: SGDLS, YYNGEE. The CDR3 DNA sequence: TGTGCCAGCAGCGTAGTAGGGGGGGACTTGAACAATGAGCAGTTCTTC. Translated: CASSVVGGDLNNEQFF.

The chain carries TRBV7-8 and TRBJ2-7; perhaps TRBD2 as D (5 bases). Trimming left V 0 bases short and J 2 bases short, with 20 bases between. Germline V CDR1 and CDR2: SGHVS, FQNEAQ. The CDR3 extends over 18 amino acids. CDR3 nucleotides: TGTGCCAGCAGCTTAGCTGGGAGAGGACGAATTGACCCCTACGAGCAGTACTTC. Protein: CASSLAGRGRIDPYEQYF.

This clonotype was detected only a few times. The chain's CDR3 is CSASHLGGLGGYTF. The CDR3 nucleotides are TGCAGTGCTAGTCACCTTGGGGGTTTGGGAGGCTACACCTTC. This chain uses TRBV20-1 with TRBJ1-2; a weak D match, TRBD1 (5 bases). V was trimmed by 3 bases and J by 8 bases, leaving 19 bases between them. The CDR3 runs to 14 residues. CDR1 and CDR2 from the germline V gene are DFQATT and SNEGSKA (reference sequence).